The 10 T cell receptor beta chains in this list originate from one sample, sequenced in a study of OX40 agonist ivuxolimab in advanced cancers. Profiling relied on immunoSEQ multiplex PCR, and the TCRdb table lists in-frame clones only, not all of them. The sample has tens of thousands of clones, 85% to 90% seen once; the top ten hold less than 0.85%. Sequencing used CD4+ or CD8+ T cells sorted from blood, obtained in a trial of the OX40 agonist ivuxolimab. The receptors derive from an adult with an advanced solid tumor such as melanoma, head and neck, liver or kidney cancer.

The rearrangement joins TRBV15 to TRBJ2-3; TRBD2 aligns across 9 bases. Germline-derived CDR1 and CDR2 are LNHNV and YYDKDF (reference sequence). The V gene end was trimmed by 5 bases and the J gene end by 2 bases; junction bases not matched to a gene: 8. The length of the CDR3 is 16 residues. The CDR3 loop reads CATSPRRLADTDTQYF. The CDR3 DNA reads TGTGCCACCAGCCCCCGGAGACTAGCGGACACAGATACGCAGTATTTT.

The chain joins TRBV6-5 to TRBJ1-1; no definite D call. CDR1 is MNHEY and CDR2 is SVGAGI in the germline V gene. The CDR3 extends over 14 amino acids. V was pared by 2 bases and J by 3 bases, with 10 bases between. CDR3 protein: CASSYRRRDTEAFF. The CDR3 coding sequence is TGTGCCAGCAGTTACCGAAGGAGGGACACTGAAGCTTTCTTT.

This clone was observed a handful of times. CDR3 sequence reads: CASSAGLAGSYEQYF. Written as DNA, the CDR3 is TGTGCCAGCAGCGCCGGACTAGCGGGTTCCTACGAGCAGTACTTC. The chain employs TRBV5-5 and TRBJ2-7; TRBD2 aligns across 11 bases. The CDR3 is made up of 15 amino acids. CDR1 and CDR2 from the germline V gene are SGHKS and YYEKEE (reference sequence). V lost 4 bases and J lost 1; bases outside the gene matches: 4.

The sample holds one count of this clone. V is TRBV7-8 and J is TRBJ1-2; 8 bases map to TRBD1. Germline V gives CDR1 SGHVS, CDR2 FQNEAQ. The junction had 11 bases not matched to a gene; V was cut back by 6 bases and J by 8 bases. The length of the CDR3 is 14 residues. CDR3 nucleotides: TGTGCCAGCAGTTCCCAGGGGGCCAGGGTCGGCTACACCTTC. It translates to CASSSQGARVGYTF. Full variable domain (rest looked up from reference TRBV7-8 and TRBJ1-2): GAGVSQSPRYKVAKRGQDVALRCDPISGHVSLFWYQQALGQGPEFLTYFQNEAQLDKSGLPSDRFFAERPEGSVSTLKIQRTQQEDSAVYLCASSSQGARVGYTFGSGTRLTVV.

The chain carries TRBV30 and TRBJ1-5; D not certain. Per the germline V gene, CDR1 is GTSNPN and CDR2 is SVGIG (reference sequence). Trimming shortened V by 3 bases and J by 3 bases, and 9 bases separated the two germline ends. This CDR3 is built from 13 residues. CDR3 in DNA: TGTGCCTGGAGCCCGGCGGTCAATCAGCCCCAGCATTTT. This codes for CAWSPAVNQPQHF.

The CDR3 nucleotides read TGTGCCAGCAGTTTGTTGGAGCGGGGTGAGCAGTTCTTC. Amino acids: CASSLLERGEQFF. The V gene is TRBV2, the J gene TRBJ2-1; 7 bases match TRBD2. CDR1 and CDR2 from the germline V gene are SNHLY and FYNNEI. This CDR3 is 13 amino acids long. The junction had 7 bases not matched to a gene; V was cut back by 5 bases and J by 9 bases. Looking up the rest from reference TRBV2 and TRBJ2-1 gives the full variable domain: EPEVTQTPSHQVTQMGQEVILRCVPISNHLYFYWYRQILGQKVEFLVSFYNNEISEKSEIFDDQFSVERPDGSNFTLKIRSTKLEDSAMYFCASSLLERGEQFFGPGTRLTVL.

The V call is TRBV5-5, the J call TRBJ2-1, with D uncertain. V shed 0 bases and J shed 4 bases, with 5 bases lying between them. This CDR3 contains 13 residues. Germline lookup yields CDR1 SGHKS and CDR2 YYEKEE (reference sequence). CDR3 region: CASSLVGYNEQFF. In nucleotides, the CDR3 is TGTGCCAGCAGCTTGGTAGGGTACAATGAGCAGTTCTTC.

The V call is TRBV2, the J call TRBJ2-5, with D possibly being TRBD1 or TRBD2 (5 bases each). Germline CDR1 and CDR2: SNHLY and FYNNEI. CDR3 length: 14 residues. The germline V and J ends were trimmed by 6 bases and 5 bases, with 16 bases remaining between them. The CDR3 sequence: CASRNTGRWETQYF. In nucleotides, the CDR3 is TGTGCCAGCAGGAATACGGGGCGGTGGGAGACCCAGTACTTC.

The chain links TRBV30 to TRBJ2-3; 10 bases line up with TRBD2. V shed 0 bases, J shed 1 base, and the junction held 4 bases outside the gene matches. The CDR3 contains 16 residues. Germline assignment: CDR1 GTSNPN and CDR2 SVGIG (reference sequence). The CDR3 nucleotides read TGTGCCTGGAGTGTCCAAAGCGGGAGGGGCACAGATACGCAGTATTTT. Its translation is CAWSVQSGRGTDTQYF.

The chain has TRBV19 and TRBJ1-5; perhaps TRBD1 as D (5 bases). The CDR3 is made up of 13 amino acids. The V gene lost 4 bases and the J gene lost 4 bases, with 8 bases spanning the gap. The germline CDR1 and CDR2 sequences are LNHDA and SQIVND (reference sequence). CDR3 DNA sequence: TGTGCCAGTAGTACAGGGACGAATCAGCCCCAGCATTTT. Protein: CASSTGTNQPQHF.